These 26 T cell receptor beta chains were sequenced from one sample in a study of cytomegalovirus exposure and HLA in healthy donors. PCR amplification relied on 60 Vbeta primers (plus 13 Jbeta primers). Sequencing was performed with immunoSEQ multiplex PCR; in TCRdb, only in-frame clones are kept and a portion is missing. The table includes roughly 180,000 clones, under 90% detected once. The sequencing sample was made of PBMCs. The origin of the receptors is a man aged 30 to 45 in good health and CMV-seropositive.

CDR3 coding DNA: TGTGCCAGCAGACCGGACAGGGCCTATACTGAAGCTTTCTTT. Its translation is CASRPDRAYTEAFF. The genes are TRBV6-5 and TRBJ1-1, with 8 nucleotides matching TRBD1. Germline V CDR1 and CDR2: MNHEY, SVGAGI. Trimming removed 6 bases from V and 5 bases from J; junction bases left unmatched: 8. The CDR3 has 14 residues.

V usage is TRBV5-1 and J usage is TRBJ2-2; tentative D call: TRBD1 (6 bases). The V end lost 0 bases, the J end lost 0 bases, and 12 bases lay between the germline ends. The germline V gene has CDR1 SGHRS and CDR2 YFSETQ. CDR3 length: 17 residues. The CDR3 spells CASSLEWAGANTGELFF. Written as DNA, the CDR3 is TGCGCCAGCAGCTTGGAGTGGGCAGGGGCGAACACCGGGGAGCTGTTTTTT. The full variable domain, with the rest looked up from reference TRBV5-1 and TRBJ2-2, is KAGVTQTPRYLIKTRGQQVTLSCSPISGHRSVSWYQQTPGQGLQFLFEYFSETQRNKGNFPGRFSGRQFSNSRSEMNVSTLELGDSALYLCASSLEWAGANTGELFFGEGSRLTVL.

The chain is built from TRBV4-2 and TRBJ1-2, with 9 bases matching TRBD1. Germline values: CDR1 LGHNA, CDR2 YNFKEQ. The J segment lost 4 bases and the V segment lost 1 base, leaving 4 bases of the junction unmatched. CDR3 length: 15 residues. Written as DNA, the CDR3 is TGTGCCAGCAGCCAAGTTGGGGGACAGGGCTATGGCTACACCTTC. The encoded protein is CASSQVGGQGYGYTF.

The CDR3 spells CASSFDSGGLEADTQYF. In nucleotides, the CDR3 is TGTGCCAGCAGTTTTGACTCAGGGGGACTAGAGGCAGATACGCAGTATTTT. The V and J genes are TRBV28 and TRBJ2-3, with a possible D match to TRBD2 (8 bases). V shed 3 bases and J shed 4 bases, with 20 bases lying between them. The CDR3 has 17 amino acids. Germline V CDR1 and CDR2: MDHEN, SYDVKM.

The chain is built from TRBV6-1 and TRBJ2-5; D possibly corresponds to TRBD2 (6 bases). This CDR3 is 15 amino acids long. Germline V gene sequence: CDR1 MNHNS, CDR2 SASEGT. Trimming pared 4 bases from V and 2 bases from J, leaving 14 bases between. CDR3 DNA sequence: TGTGCCAGCAGTGGGGGGTGGCTAGCGCAAGAGACCCAGTACTTC. Translation gives CASSGGWLAQETQYF.

The V gene is TRBV7-9, the J gene TRBJ1-1; D unclear. The CDR3 has 14 amino acids. The germline CDR1 and CDR2 sequences are SEHNR and FQNEAQ (reference sequence). Between the trimmed V and J ends, which lost 0 bases and 2 bases, there was a span of 7 bases. In DNA, the CDR3 is TGTGCCAGCAGCTTAGCACAACCCAACACTGAAGCTTTCTTT. This translates into CASSLAQPNTEAFF.

The chain combines TRBV11-3 with TRBJ1-6, with D possibly being TRBD1 (5 bases). The V gene lost 3 bases and the J gene lost 7 bases, with 13 bases spanning the gap. The CDR3 consists of 15 residues. Germline assignment: CDR1 SGHNT and CDR2 YENEEA. In nucleotides, the CDR3 is TGTGCCAGCAGCTTTCCCCAGGGTCTAAATTCACCCCTCCACTTT. It codes for CASSFPQGLNSPLHF.

The rearrangement joins TRBV4-1 to TRBJ2-2; D may be TRBD1 (6 bases). Per germline, CDR1 MGHRA and CDR2 YSYEKL. The CDR3 is 18 amino acids. Trimming pared 0 bases from V and 0 bases from J, leaving 14 bases between. This CDR3 reads CASSQESKRGTNTGELFF. The CDR3 DNA reads as TGCGCCAGCAGCCAAGAAAGTAAAAGGGGGACGAACACCGGGGAGCTGTTTTTT.

The chain carries TRBV7-9 and TRBJ2-1, with 9 nucleotides matching TRBD1. This CDR3 is 16 amino acids long. The junction had 10 bases not matched to a gene; V was cut back by 1 base and J by 9 bases. Looked up from germline, CDR1 is SEHNR and CDR2 is FQNEAQ (reference sequence). CDR3 residues: CASSLGGTGSTTEQFF. CDR3 bases: TGTGCCAGCAGCTTAGGAGGGACAGGGAGTACTACTGAGCAGTTCTTC. The complete variable domain, with remaining parts taken from reference TRBV7-9 and TRBJ2-1, reads DTGVSQNPRHKITKRGQNVTFRCDPISEHNRLYWYRQTLGQGPEFLTYFQNEAQLEKSRLLSDRFSAERPKGSFSTLEIQRTEQGDSAMYLCASSLGGTGSTTEQFFGPGTRLTVL.

This clone was seen more than once but under ten times. Other DNA sequences in the same sample also yield this CDR3. J is TRBJ1-1 and V is TRBV5-1; no clear D gene. Germline V gene lookup returns CDR1 SGHRS and CDR2 YFSETQ. V was cut by 2 bases and J by 0 bases, with 8 bases left in between. The CDR3 runs 14 residues. The chain's CDR3 is CASSFRELNTEAFF. CDR3 coding DNA: TGCGCCAGCAGCTTCCGGGAGTTGAACACTGAAGCTTTCTTT.

V is TRBV5-4 and J is TRBJ2-1; TRBD1 matches at 9 bases. The junction had 2 bases not matched to a gene; V was cut back by 1 base and J by 6 bases. The CDR3 is 14 residues long. Germline V gene sequence: CDR1 SGHNT, CDR2 YYREEE (reference sequence). DNA of the CDR3: TGTGCCAGCAGCTTGAAGACAGGGGGCAATGAGCAGTTCTTC. Residues: CASSLKTGGNEQFF.

J is TRBJ1-6 and V is TRBV27; TRBD1 aligns across 7 bases. The germline V gene encodes CDR1 MNHEY and CDR2 SMNVEV (reference sequence). The CDR3 sequence is 14 residues long. V shed 11 bases and J 6 bases; nucleotides not matched to a gene: 10. CDR3: CASDPGGFNSPLHF. CDR3 nucleotides: TGTGCCTCCGACCCAGGGGGGTTTAATTCACCCCTCCACTTT.

The genes are TRBV7-8 and TRBJ2-5, with a possible D match to TRBD2 (7 bases). Between the trimmed V and J ends, which lost 3 bases and 6 bases, there was a span of 29 bases. Germline loops: CDR1 SGHVS, CDR2 FQNEAQ. CDR3 length equals 19 residues. This CDR3 reads CASSFIAPGQGGGRKTQYF. CDR3 bases: TGTGCCAGCAGCTTTATCGCCCCGGGGCAAGGGGGGGGGAGGAAGACCCAGTACTTC.

In nucleotides, the CDR3 is TGTGCCAGCAGTGGGGGAGGGAACTATGGCTACACCTTC. It yields the protein CASSGGGNYGYTF. J is TRBJ1-2 and V is TRBV2, with D uncertain. This CDR3 has 13 residues. Per germline, CDR1 SNHLY and CDR2 FYNNEI. The V end lost 4 bases, the J end lost 2 bases, and 8 bases lay between the germline ends.

The rearrangement joins TRBV9 to TRBJ2-1; 11 bases match TRBD2. J gave up 6 bases and V 3 bases, and 5 bases lay outside the gene matches. The CDR3 is 15 residues long. Germline CDR1 reads SGDLS; CDR2 reads YYNGEE. CDR3 nucleotide sequence: TGTGCCAGCAGCGGACTAGCGGGACAAGTCAATGAGCAGTTCTTC. Amino acid sequence: CASSGLAGQVNEQFF.

The chain is built from TRBV27 and TRBJ2-1; D is possibly TRBD1 (6 bases). Germline V lookup: CDR1 MNHEY, CDR2 SMNVEV (reference sequence). Deletions cut 2 bases from V and 2 bases from J, with 10 bases between. This CDR3 is built from 15 residues. CDR3 bases: TGTGCCAGCAGTTTACGGGACACCGCCTACAATGAGCAGTTCTTC. Translated: CASSLRDTAYNEQFF.

The V and J genes are TRBV5-4 and TRBJ2-7; maybe TRBD2 (6 bases). The CDR3 has 16 residues. In germline, CDR1 is SGHNT, CDR2 YYREEE (reference sequence). Trimming stripped 3 bases from V and 2 bases from J, with 18 bases between. The CDR3 loop reads CASSSGRTTIPYEQYF. DNA for the CDR3: TGTGCCAGCAGCTCGGGGAGGACAACCATTCCCTACGAGCAGTACTTC.

The chain couples TRBV6-5 to TRBJ2-7; D is unclear. Germline-derived CDR1 and CDR2 are MNHEY and SVGAGI. The V gene lost 4 bases and the J gene lost 0 bases, with 4 bases spanning the gap. This CDR3 has 12 residues. CDR3 protein: CASSSYSYEQYF. The DNA of the CDR3 is TGTGCCAGCAGTTCCTACTCCTACGAGCAGTACTTC.

The J gene is TRBJ2-7, the V gene TRBV27, with D uncertain. This CDR3 is 15 amino acids long. V was cut by 0 bases and J by 0 bases, with 9 bases left in between. Germline loops: CDR1 MNHEY, CDR2 SMNVEV (reference sequence). The CDR3 coding sequence is TGTGCCAGCAGTTTATCTGCGGTTAGCTCCTACGAGCAGTACTTC. Protein: CASSLSAVSSYEQYF.

On this clone: In the same sample, other DNA sequences code for this CDR3. The rearrangement links TRBV9 to TRBJ1-2; 7 bases match TRBD1. This CDR3 has 14 amino acids. Germline CDR1 is SGDLS and CDR2 is YYNGEE. After removal of 0 bases from V and 4 bases from J, the junction contained 3 bases not matched to a gene. CDR3 DNA: TGTGCCAGCAGCGTAGGAGGGGGCACCTATGGCTACACCTTC. Protein product: CASSVGGGTYGYTF.

The rearrangement uses TRBV5-6 and TRBJ2-7; 10 bases line up with TRBD1. CDR1 SGHDT and CDR2 YYEEEE come from the germline V gene. V gave up 4 bases and J gave up 4 bases; unmatched junction bases: 14. The CDR3 runs to 17 residues. The CDR3 reads CASSIRGTGVGLYEQYF. In DNA form, the CDR3 reads TGTGCCAGCAGCATACGCGGGACAGGGGTGGGACTTTACGAGCAGTACTTC.

The gene calls are TRBV11-2 and TRBJ1-2, with TRBD1 as a possible D gene (6 bases). The CDR3 is 15 amino acids. Germline-derived CDR1 and CDR2 are SGHAT and FQNNGV. V was clipped by 0 bases and J by 2 bases, with 10 bases between them. This CDR3 reads CASSLDPDSNYGYTF. CDR3 DNA: TGTGCCAGCAGCTTAGATCCGGACAGCAACTATGGCTACACCTTC.

The genes are TRBV13 and TRBJ1-1; 10 bases are a match to TRBD1. With V trimmed by 5 bases and J by 4 bases, 7 bases remained unmatched. Germline values: CDR1 PRHDT, CDR2 FYEKMQ (reference sequence). This CDR3 spans 15 amino acids. CDR3 DNA: TGTGCCAGCAGCACCCGACAGGGGGCGGGCACTGAAGCTTTCTTT. It translates to CASSTRQGAGTEAFF.

The chain links TRBV6-1 to TRBJ2-3; D is perhaps TRBD1 (6 bases). The V gene's germline CDR1 is MNHNS and CDR2 SASEGT. The CDR3 covers 16 residues. The V end lost 0 bases, the J end lost 1 base, and 11 bases lay between the germline ends. Here the CDR3 DNA reads TGTGCCAGCAGTGAAGCGCTTGCAGGGGGCACAGATACGCAGTATTTT. The encoded protein is CASSEALAGGTDTQYF.

CDR3 coding DNA: TGCGCCAGCAGCTTGGAGGCGACTAGCGGTGAGGAGACCCAGTACTTC. Encoded protein: CASSLEATSGEETQYF. The chain joins TRBV5-1 to TRBJ2-5; 9 bases line up with TRBD2. The V gene end was trimmed by 0 bases and the J gene end by 5 bases; junction bases not matched to a gene: 8. CDR1 and CDR2 from the germline V gene are SGHRS and YFSETQ. This CDR3 contains 16 residues.

The V call is TRBV6-6, the J call TRBJ1-2; no firm D call. Trimming pared 2 bases from V and 3 bases from J, leaving 10 bases between. Germline-derived CDR1 and CDR2 are MNHNY and SVGAGI (reference sequence). The CDR3 has 14 amino acids. The CDR3: CASSYRGSHYGYTF. The CDR3, as DNA: TGTGCCAGCAGTTACCGAGGGTCCCACTATGGCTACACCTTC.